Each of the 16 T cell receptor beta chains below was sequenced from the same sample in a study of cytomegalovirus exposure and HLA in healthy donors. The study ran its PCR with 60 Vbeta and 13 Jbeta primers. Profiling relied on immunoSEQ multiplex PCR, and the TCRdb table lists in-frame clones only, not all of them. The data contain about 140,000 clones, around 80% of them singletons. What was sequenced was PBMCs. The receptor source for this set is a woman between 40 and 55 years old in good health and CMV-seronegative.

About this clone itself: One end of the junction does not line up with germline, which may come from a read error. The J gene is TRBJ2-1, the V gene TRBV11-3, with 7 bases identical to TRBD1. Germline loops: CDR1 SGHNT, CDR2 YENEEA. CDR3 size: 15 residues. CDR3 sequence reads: CASSWDSKRRDEQLF. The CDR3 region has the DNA TGTGCCAGCAGCTGGGACAGCAAACGTCGGGATGAGCAGCTCTTC.

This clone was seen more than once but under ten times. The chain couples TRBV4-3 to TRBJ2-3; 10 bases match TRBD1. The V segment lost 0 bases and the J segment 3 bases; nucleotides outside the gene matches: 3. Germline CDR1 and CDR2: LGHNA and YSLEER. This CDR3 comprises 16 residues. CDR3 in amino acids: CASSQERGQGTDTQYF. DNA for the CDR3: TGCGCCAGCAGCCAAGAAAGGGGACAGGGGACAGATACGCAGTATTTT.

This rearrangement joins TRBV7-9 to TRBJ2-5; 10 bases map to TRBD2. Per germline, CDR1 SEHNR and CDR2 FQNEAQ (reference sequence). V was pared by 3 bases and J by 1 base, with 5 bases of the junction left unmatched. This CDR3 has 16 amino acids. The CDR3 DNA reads TGTGCCAGCAGCTTTTCTACTAGCGGGGTCCAAGAGACCCAGTACTTC. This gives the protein CASSFSTSGVQETQYF.

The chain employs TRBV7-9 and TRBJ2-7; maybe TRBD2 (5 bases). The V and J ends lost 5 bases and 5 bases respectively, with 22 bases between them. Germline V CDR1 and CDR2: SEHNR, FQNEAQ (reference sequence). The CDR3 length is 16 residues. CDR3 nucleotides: TGTGCCAGCAGCCTGATTGGAGGATTCGAAGCGGACGAGCAGTACTTC. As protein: CASSLIGGFEADEQYF. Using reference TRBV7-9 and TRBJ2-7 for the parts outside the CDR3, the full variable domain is DTGVSQNPRHKITKRGQNVTFRCDPISEHNRLYWYRQTLGQGPEFLTYFQNEAQLEKSRLLSDRFSAERPKGSFSTLEIQRTEQGDSAMYLCASSLIGGFEADEQYFGPGTRLTVT.

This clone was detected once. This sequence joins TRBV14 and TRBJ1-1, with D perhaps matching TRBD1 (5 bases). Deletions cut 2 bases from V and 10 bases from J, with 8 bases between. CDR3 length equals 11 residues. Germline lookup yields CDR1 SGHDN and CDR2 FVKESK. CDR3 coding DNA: TGTGCCAGCAGCCAATTTAGGGGAGCTTTCTTT. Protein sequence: CASSQFRGAFF. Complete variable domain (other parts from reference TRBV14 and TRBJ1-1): EAGVTQFPSHSVIEKGQTVTLRCDPISGHDNLYWYRRVMGKEIKFLLHFVKESKQDESGMPNNRFLAERTGGTYSTLKVQPAELEDSGVYFCASSQFRGAFFGQGTRLTVV.

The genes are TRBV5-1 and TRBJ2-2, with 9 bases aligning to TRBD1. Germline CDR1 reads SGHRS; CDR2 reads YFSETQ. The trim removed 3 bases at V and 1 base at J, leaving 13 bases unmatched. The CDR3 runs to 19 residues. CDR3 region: CASSSPGQGAKKNTGELFF. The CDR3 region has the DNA TGCGCCAGCAGCTCCCCGGGACAGGGTGCGAAAAAGAACACCGGGGAGCTGTTTTTT.

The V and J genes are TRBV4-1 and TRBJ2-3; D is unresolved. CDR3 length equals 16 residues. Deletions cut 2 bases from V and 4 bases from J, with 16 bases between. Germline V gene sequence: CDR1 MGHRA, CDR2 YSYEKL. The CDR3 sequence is CASSQLLVGVPDTQYF. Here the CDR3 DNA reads TGCGCCAGCAGCCAACTTCTTGTGGGCGTCCCAGATACGCAGTATTTT.

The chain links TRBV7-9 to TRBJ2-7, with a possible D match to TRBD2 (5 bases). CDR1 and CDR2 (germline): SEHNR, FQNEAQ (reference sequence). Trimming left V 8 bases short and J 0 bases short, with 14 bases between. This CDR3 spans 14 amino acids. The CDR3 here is CASALPGNSYEQYF. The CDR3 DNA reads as TGTGCCAGCGCCCTCCCCGGGAACTCCTACGAGCAGTACTTC.

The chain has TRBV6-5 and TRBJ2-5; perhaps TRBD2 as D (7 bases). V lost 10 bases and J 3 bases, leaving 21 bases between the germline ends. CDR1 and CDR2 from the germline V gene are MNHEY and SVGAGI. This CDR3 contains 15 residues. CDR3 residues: CATTGRSAGEETQYF. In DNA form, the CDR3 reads TGTGCCACCACAGGGAGGAGCGCGGGAGAAGAGACCCAGTACTTC.

CDR3 in amino acids: CASSPPGPGYGYTF. The CDR3 nucleotides are TGTGCCAGCAGCCCCCCCGGCCCAGGCTATGGCTACACCTTC. This sequence joins TRBV6-5 and TRBJ1-2, with D hard to call. Between the trimmed V and J ends, which lost 6 bases and 4 bases, there was a span of 15 bases. Germline V gene data show CDR1 as MNHEY and CDR2 as SVGAGI. This CDR3 has 14 amino acids.

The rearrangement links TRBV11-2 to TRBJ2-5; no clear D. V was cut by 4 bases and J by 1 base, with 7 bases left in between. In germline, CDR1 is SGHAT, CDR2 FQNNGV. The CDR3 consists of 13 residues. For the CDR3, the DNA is TGTGCCAGCAGCTCGCGGATCCAAGAGACCCAGTACTTC. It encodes CASSSRIQETQYF.

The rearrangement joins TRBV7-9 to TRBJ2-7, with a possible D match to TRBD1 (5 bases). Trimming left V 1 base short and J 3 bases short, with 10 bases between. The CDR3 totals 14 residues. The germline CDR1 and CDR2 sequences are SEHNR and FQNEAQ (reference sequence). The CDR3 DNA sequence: TGTGCCAGCAGCTTAGTGGGGCGAAACTACGAGCAGTACTTC. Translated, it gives CASSLVGRNYEQYF.

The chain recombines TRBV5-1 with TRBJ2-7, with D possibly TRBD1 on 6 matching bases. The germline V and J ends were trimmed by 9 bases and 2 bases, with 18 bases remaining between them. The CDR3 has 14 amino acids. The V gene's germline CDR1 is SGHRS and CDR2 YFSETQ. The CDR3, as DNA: TGCGCCACCACACAGGGACCCGGACCCTACGAGCAGTACTTC. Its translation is CATTQGPGPYEQYF. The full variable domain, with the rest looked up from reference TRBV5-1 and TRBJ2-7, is KAGVTQTPRYLIKTRGQQVTLSCSPISGHRSVSWYQQTPGQGLQFLFEYFSETQRNKGNFPGRFSGRQFSNSRSEMNVSTLELGDSALYLCATTQGPGPYEQYFGPGTRLTVT.

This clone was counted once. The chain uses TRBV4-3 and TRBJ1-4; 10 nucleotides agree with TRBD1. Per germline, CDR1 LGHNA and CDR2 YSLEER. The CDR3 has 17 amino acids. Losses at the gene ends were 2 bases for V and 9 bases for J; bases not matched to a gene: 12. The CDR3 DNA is TGCGCCAGCAGCCAAATGACGGCCGGGACAGGGGCGCAAAAACTGTTTTTT. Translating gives CASSQMTAGTGAQKLFF.

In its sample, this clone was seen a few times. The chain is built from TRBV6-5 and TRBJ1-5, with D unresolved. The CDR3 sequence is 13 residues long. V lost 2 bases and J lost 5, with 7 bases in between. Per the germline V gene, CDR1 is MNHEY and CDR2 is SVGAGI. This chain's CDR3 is CASSYVRDQPQHF. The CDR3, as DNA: TGTGCCAGCAGTTACGTTCGGGATCAGCCCCAGCATTTT.

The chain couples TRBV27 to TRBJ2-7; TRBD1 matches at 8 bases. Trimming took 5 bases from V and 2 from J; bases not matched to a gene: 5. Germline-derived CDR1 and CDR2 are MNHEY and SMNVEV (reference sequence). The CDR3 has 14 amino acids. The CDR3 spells CASSGGTGAYEQYF. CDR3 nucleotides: TGTGCCAGCAGTGGCGGGACAGGTGCCTACGAGCAGTACTTC.